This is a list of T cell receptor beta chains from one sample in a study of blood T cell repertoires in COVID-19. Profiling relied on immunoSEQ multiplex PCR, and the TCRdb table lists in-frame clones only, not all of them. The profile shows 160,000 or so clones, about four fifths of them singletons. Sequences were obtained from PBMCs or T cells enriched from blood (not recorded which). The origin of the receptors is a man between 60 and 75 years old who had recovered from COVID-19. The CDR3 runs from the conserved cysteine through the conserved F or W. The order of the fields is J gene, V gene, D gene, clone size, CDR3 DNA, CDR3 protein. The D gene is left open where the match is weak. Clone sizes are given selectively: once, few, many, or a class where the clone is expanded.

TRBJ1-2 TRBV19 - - TGTGCCAGTACAAGTCACGGCAGGATTAAGAACTATGGCTACACCTTC CASTSHGRIKNYGYTF
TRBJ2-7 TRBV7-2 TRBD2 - TGTGCCAGCAGCTCAACTAGCGGGAGGTTGGGGGAGCAGTACTTC CASSSTSGRLGEQYF
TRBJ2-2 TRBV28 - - TGTGCCAGCGGAAACCCGGGAGAGGGCACCGGGGAGCTGTTTTTT CASGNPGEGTGELFF
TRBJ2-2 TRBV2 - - TGTGCCAGCAATCGGAACACCGGGGAGCTGTTTTTT CASNRNTGELFF
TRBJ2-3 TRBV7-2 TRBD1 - TGTGCCAGCATCACAGGGGGCCATAGCACAGATACGCAGTATTTT CASITGGHSTDTQYF
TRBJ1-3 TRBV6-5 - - TGTGCCAGCAGTTACTCTAGCACCATATATTTT CASSYSSTIYF
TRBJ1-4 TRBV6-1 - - TGTGCCAGCATCCTTCCGGGAGCCGGTGAAAAACTGTTTTTT CASILPGAGEKLFF
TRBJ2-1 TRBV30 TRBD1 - TGTGCCTGGAGTGTAGGGGGCCCTAGGATCTTC CAWSVGGPRIF
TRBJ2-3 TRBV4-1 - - TGCGCCAGCAGCCAAGGTCCACAGGGATCTAGCACAGATACGCAGTATTTT CASSQGPQGSSTDTQYF
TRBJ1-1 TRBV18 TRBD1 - TGTGCCAGCTCACCTGAAGGGGGCGACACTGAAGCTTTCTTT CASSPEGGDTEAFF
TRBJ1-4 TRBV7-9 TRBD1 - TGTGCCAGCAGCAGGGACAGTGCAACTAATGAAAAACTGTTTTTT CASSRDSATNEKLFF
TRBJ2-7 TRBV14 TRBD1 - TGTGCCAGCAGCTCAGGACAGGGCTACGAGCAGTACTTC CASSSGQGYEQYF
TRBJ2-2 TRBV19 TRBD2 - TGTGCCAGTAGCTATCCGCGATGGGGACTAAAAAACACCGGGGAGCTGTTTTTT CASSYPRWGLKNTGELFF
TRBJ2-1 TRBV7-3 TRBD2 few TGTGCCAGCAGCTTACGGGGGGGCTACAATGAGCAGTTCTTC CASSLRGGYNEQFF
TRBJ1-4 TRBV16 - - TGTGCCAGCAGCCCCCGCCCGGGGTATGAAAAACTGTTTTTT CASSPRPGYEKLFF
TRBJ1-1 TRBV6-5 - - TGTGCCAGCAGTAGAGAGGGAGGGGATACTGAAGCTTTCTTT CASSREGGDTEAFF
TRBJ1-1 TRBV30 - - TGTGCCTGGAGTGTTCAAAGGGGCACTGAAGCTTTCTTT CAWSVQRGTEAFF
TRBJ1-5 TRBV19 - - TGTGCCAGTAGTATAACTGGAGGGGCGAGCCAGCCCCAGCATTTT CASSITGGASQPQHF
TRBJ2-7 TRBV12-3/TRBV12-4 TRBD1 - TGTGCCAGCAGGGTACAGGGGTCGAACGAGCAGTACTTC CASRVQGSNEQYF
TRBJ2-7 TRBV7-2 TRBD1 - TGTGCCAGCAGCTTACTAAGCCGACAGGGGTCTAGGAACGAGCAGTACTTC CASSLLSRQGSRNEQYF
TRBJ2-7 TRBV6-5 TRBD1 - TGTGCCAGCAGACGACAGGGGCCTTTCAACGAGCAGTACTTC CASRRQGPFNEQYF
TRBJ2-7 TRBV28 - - TGTGCCAGCAGTTTGCTAGCCTCCCCTTACTACGAGCAGTACTTC CASSLLASPYYEQYF
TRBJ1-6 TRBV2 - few TGTGCCAGCGTGTTCTACCGAGGCACCTATAATTCACCCCTCCACTTT CASVFYRGTYNSPLHF
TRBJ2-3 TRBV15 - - TGTGCCACCAGCAGAGATAGGAGTCCAGATACGCAGTATTTT CATSRDRSPDTQYF
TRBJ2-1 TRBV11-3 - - TGTGCCAGCAGCCTCTTGGGGGAGGATACTGAGCAGTTCTTC CASSLLGEDTEQFF
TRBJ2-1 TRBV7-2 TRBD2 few TGTGCCAGCAGCCCACTTAGCGGGGGGGGATTCGGGCAGTTCTTC CASSPLSGGGFGQFF
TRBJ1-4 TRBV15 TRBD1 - TGTGCCACCAGCAGAGATTTGGCGGGACAGGGAGTCGGTGCTAATGAAAAACTGTTTTTT CATSRDLAGQGVGANEKLFF
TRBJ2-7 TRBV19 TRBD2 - TGTGCCAGTAGTATACGACTAGCGGGAGGTTTCTACGAGCAGTACTTC CASSIRLAGGFYEQYF
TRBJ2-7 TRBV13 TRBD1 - TGTGCCAGCAGCTTAAGGACAGGACGGTGGTACGAGCAGTACTTC CASSLRTGRWYEQYF
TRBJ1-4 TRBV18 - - TGTGCCAGCTCACTCGCAACGGGAGAGAATGAAAAACTGTTTTTT CASSLATGENEKLFF
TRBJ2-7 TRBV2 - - TGTGCCAGCAGGGAGACAGGGCGGGACTACGAGCAGTACTTC CASRETGRDYEQYF
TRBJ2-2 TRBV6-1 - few TGTGCCAGCAGTGAGTTAACCGGGGAGCTGTTTTTT CASSELTGELFF
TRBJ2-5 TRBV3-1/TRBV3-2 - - TGTGCCAGCAGCCAAGAAGCAGGTACAGGGAGCCGGGAGACCCAGTACTTC CASSQEAGTGSRETQYF
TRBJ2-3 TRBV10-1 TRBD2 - TGCGCCAGCAGACAGACTAGCGGGGAGTACACAGATACGCAGTATTTT CASRQTSGEYTDTQYF
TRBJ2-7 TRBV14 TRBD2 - TGTGCCAGCAGCCAGGTTAGGACTAGCGGGAGCTCCTACGAGCAGTACTTC CASSQVRTSGSSYEQYF
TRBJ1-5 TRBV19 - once TGTGCCAGTAGTATAGCGCAGGGGCTGAGCAATCAGCCCCAGCATTTT CASSIAQGLSNQPQHF
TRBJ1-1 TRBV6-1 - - TGTGCCAGCAGTGAAGTCGATCACCTATTAGCTTTCTTT CASSEVDHLLAFF
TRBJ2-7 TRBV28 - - TGTGCCAGCAGCTTTACAGGGATCTCCTACGAGCAGTACTTC CASSFTGISYEQYF
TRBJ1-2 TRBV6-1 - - TGTGCCAGCAGTGAATTCAGACAGGACTATGGCTACACCTTC CASSEFRQDYGYTF
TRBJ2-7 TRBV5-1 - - TGCGCCAGCAGGGCCACCACAAGCTCCTACGAGCAGTACTTC CASRATTSSYEQYF
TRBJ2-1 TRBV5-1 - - TGCGCCAGCATGGCTTTGGGGCCTCGCGATGAGCAGTTCTTC CASMALGPRDEQFF
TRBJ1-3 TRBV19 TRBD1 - TGTGCCACCGCGGGACAGAGGTTTTATTCTGGAAACACCATATATTTT CATAGQRFYSGNTIYF
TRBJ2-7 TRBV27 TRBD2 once TGTGCCAGCAGTCCAAGGACTAGCGGAGCCTCTGAGCAGTACTTC CASSPRTSGASEQYF
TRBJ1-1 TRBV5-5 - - TGTGCCAGCAGCTTGGACAGCTTGAACACTGAAGCTTTCTTT CASSLDSLNTEAFF
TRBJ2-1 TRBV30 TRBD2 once TGTGCCGAAACTAGCGGGTCCTACAATGAGCAGTTCTTC CAETSGSYNEQFF
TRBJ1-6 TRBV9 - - TGTGCCAGCAGCCCCAGTGGACAGTATAATTCACCCCTCCACTTT CASSPSGQYNSPLHF
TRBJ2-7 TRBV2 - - TGTGCCAGCAGTTCCGGGACACATTCCTACGAGCAGTACTTC CASSSGTHSYEQYF
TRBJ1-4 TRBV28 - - TGTGCCAGCAGGGGAGGCGCAACTAATGAAAAACTGTTTTTT CASRGGATNEKLFF
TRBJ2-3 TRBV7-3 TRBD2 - TGTGCCAGCAGCTCCGGGACTAGCGACACAGATACGCAGTATTTT CASSSGTSDTDTQYF
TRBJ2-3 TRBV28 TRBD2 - TGTGCCAGCAGTACCCTATCCGTACTAGCGGGAGGGTCAGATACGCAGTATTTT CASSTLSVLAGGSDTQYF
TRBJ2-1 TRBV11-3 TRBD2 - TGTGCCAGCAGCTTACGTGGGACTAGGGGTGAGCAGTTCTTC CASSLRGTRGEQFF
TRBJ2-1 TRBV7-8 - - TGTGCCAGCAGCTTAGCGAACCCCGGAGTGAACAATGAGCAGTTCTTC CASSLANPGVNNEQFF
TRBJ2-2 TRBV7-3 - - TGTGCCTCCAGGGCGGTCTTGGGCACCGGGGAGCTGTTTTTT CASRAVLGTGELFF